These T cell receptor beta chains were read from a single sample in a study of OX40 agonist ivuxolimab in advanced cancers. TCRdb's copy holds only in-frame clones and misses some; the assay was immunoSEQ multiplex PCR. The table has 50,000 to 65,000 clones, approximately 90% seen once; the top ten hold around 9.3%. The sample was CD4+ or CD8+ T cells sorted from blood, taken in a trial of the OX40 agonist ivuxolimab. Receptors originate from an adult with an advanced solid tumor such as melanoma, head and neck, liver or kidney cancer. CDR3s include the opening cysteine and the closing phenylalanine or tryptophan. D genes are given only for firm matches. Part of the rows lack a size; the others show once, few, many or a class for expanded clones.

d_gene	v_gene	j_gene	abundance	CDR3aa	CDR3nt
.	TRBV19	TRBJ2-7	.	CASSIVRGREQYF	TGTGCCAGTAGTATAGTGCGGGGGCGCGAGCAGTACTTC
.	TRBV4-3	TRBJ1-2	.	CASSQDLFGSYYGYTF	TGCGCCAGCAGCCAAGATCTGTTCGGGAGCTACTATGGCTACACCTTC
TRBD1	TRBV30	TRBJ2-7	.	CAWSVGQGQLVEQYF	TGTGCCTGGAGTGTGGGACAGGGCCAACTGGTAGAGCAGTACTTC
.	TRBV27	TRBJ2-3	.	CASSLWGRGTDTQYF	TGTGCCAGCAGCTTATGGGGGAGAGGGACAGATACGCAGTATTTT
.	TRBV7-9	TRBJ1-5	.	CASSAGGQPQHF	TGTGCCAGCAGCGCCGGGGGACAGCCCCAGCATTTT
.	TRBV4-3	TRBJ1-5	.	CASSQDWGPNQPQHF	TGCGCCAGCAGCCAAGATTGGGGTCCCAATCAGCCCCAGCATTTT
.	TRBV11-2	TRBJ2-7	.	CASSNPGREQYF	TGTGCCAGCAGTAACCCGGGACGTGAGCAGTACTTC
.	TRBV5-8	TRBJ1-3	.	CASSYRRQSSGNTIYF	TGTGCCAGCAGCTACCGCAGGCAGAGCTCTGGAAACACCATATATTTT
.	TRBV13	TRBJ1-2	.	CASRTQGGVVGYTF	TGTGCCAGCAGAACCCAGGGAGGGGTCGTTGGCTACACCTTC
.	TRBV6-1	TRBJ2-7	.	CAAIENYEQYF	TGTGCCGCAATAGAGAACTACGAGCAGTACTTC
TRBD1	TRBV7-3	TRBJ1-2	few	CASSANGDSYGYTF	TGTGCCAGCAGCGCCAATGGGGACAGCTATGGCTACACCTTC
TRBD1	TRBV9	TRBJ1-1	.	CASSVGTGAGNTEAFF	TGTGCCAGCAGCGTAGGGACAGGGGCTGGGAACACTGAAGCTTTCTTT
.	TRBV19	TRBJ2-7	.	CATSIGVSYEQYF	TGTGCCACCTCTATTGGAGTTTCCTACGAGCAGTACTTC
.	TRBV4-3	TRBJ1-3	.	CASSQEGAGNTIYF	TGCGCCAGCAGCCAAGAAGGTGCTGGAAACACCATATATTTT
TRBD2	TRBV7-9	TRBJ2-1	.	CASSLTGGLNEQFF	TGTGCCAGCAGCTTAACGGGAGGGCTTAATGAGCAGTTCTTC
TRBD1	TRBV5-1	TRBJ1-4	.	CASSYGTGGDEKLFF	TGCGCCAGCAGCTACGGGACAGGGGGAGATGAAAAACTGTTTTTT
.	TRBV28	TRBJ2-7	.	CASSTYEQYF	TGTGCCAGCTCAACCTACGAGCAGTACTTC
TRBD1	TRBV11-2	TRBJ1-3	.	CASSRTGSGNTIYF	TGTGCCAGCAGCCGGACAGGCTCTGGAAACACCATATATTTT
TRBD1	TRBV7-6	TRBJ2-5	few	CASSNRDRAIETQYF	TGTGCCAGCAGCAACCGGGACAGGGCTATAGAGACCCAGTACTTC
TRBD2	TRBV7-9	TRBJ2-7	.	CASSPPGGLFEQYF	TGTGCCAGCAGCCCCCCGGGGGGGTTGTTCGAGCAGTACTTC
TRBD2	TRBV4-3	TRBJ2-7	.	CASSQDLAGIPYEQYF	TGCGCCAGCAGCCAAGATCTAGCGGGCATACCCTACGAGCAGTACTTC
TRBD1	TRBV29-1	TRBJ2-5	.	CSVDGVRGKTYQETQYF	TGCAGCGTTGATGGGGTCAGGGGGAAAACATACCAAGAGACCCAGTACTTC
TRBD1	TRBV28	TRBJ2-7	.	CASRPGPGQGLGEQYF	TGTGCCAGCAGGCCTGGCCCGGGACAGGGTTTAGGCGAGCAGTACTTC
.	TRBV6-6	TRBJ1-2	few	CASENYTF	TGTGCCAGCGAAAACTACACCTTC
TRBD2	TRBV28	TRBJ2-1	.	CATAPASSGPIYNEQFF	TGTGCCACGGCCCCGGCTTCTAGCGGGCCTATATACAATGAGCAGTTCTTC
.	TRBV5-8	TRBJ2-7	.	CASSLAPPGYEQYF	TGTGCCAGCAGCTTGGCGCCCCCCGGGTACGAGCAGTACTTC
TRBD2	TRBV28	TRBJ2-3	.	CASSFPRLAGGWIDTQYF	TGTGCCAGCAGTTTCCCCCGACTAGCGGGAGGGTGGATAGATACGCAGTATTTT
.	TRBV5-1	TRBJ1-5	.	CASSLDSAHSNQPQHF	TGCGCCAGCAGCTTGGACAGCGCTCATAGCAATCAGCCCCAGCATTTT